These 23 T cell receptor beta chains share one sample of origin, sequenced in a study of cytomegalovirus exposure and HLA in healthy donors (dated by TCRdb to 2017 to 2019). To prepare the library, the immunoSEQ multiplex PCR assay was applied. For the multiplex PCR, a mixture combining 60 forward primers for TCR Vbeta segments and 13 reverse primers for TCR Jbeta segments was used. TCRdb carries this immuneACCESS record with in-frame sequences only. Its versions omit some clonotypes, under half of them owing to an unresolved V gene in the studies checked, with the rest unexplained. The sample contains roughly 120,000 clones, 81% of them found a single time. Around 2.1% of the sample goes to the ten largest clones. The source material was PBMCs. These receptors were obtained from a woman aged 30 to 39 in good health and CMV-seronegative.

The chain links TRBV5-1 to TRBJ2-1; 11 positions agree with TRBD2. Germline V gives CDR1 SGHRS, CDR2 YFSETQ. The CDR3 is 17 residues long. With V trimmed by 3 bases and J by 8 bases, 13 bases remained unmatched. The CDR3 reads CASSSGTLLAGEDEQFF. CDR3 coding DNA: TGCGCCAGCAGCTCTGGGACGCTACTAGCGGGAGAGGATGAGCAGTTCTTC.

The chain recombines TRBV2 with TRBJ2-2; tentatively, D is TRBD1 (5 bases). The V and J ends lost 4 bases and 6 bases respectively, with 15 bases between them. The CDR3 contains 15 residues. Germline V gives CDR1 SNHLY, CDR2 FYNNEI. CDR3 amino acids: CASSVRGKQAGELFF. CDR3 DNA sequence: TGTGCCAGCAGTGTTAGGGGCAAGCAGGCCGGGGAGCTGTTTTTT.

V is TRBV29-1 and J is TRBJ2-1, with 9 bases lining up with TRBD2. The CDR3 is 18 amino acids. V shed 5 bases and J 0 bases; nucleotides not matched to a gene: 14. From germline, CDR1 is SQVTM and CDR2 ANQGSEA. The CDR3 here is CSVNERLAVQSSYNEQFF. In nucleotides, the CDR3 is TGCAGCGTTAACGAGAGACTAGCGGTCCAGAGCTCCTACAATGAGCAGTTCTTC.

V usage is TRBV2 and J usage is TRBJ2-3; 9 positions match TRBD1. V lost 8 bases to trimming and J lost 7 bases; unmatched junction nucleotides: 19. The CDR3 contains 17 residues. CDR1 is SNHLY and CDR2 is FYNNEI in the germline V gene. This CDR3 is CASPSIPGQGVVNTQYF. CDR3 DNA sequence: TGTGCCAGCCCCTCAATTCCGGGACAGGGCGTAGTAAATACGCAGTATTTT.

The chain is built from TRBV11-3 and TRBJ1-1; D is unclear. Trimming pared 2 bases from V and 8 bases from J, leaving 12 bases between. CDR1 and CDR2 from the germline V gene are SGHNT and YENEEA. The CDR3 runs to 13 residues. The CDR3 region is CASSLLRGGEAFF. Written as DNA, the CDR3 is TGTGCCAGCAGCTTATTGCGGGGAGGGGAAGCTTTCTTT. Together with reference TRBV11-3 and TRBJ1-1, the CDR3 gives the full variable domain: EAGVVQSPRYKIIEKKQPVAFWCNPISGHNTLYWYLQNLGQGPELLIRYENEEAVDDSQLPKDRFSAERLKGVDSTLKIQPAELGDSAVYLCASSLLRGGEAFFGQGTRLTVV.

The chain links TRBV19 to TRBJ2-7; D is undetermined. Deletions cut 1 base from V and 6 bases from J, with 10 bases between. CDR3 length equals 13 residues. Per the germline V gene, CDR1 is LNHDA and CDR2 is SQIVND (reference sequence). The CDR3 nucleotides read TGTGCCAGTAGTATAGTAGATTCTGGCGAGCAGTACTTC. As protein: CASSIVDSGEQYF. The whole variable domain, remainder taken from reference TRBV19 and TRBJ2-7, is DGGITQSPKYLFRKEGQNVTLSCEQNLNHDAMYWYRQDPGQGLRLIYYSQIVNDFQKGDIAEGYSVSREKKESFPLTVTSAQKNPTAFYLCASSIVDSGEQYFGPGTRLTVT.

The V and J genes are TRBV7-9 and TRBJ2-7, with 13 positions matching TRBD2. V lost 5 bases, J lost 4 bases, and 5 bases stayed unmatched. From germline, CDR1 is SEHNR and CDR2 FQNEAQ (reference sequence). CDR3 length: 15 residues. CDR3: CASSVGLAGKYEQYF. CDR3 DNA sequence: TGTGCCAGCAGCGTGGGACTAGCGGGAAAATACGAGCAGTACTTC.

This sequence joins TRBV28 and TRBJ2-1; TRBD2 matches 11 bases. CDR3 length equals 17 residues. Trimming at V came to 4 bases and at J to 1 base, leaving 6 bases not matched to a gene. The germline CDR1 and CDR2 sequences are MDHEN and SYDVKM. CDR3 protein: CASSSASGRLSYNEQFF. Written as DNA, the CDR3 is TGTGCCAGCAGTTCCGCTAGCGGGAGGTTATCCTACAATGAGCAGTTCTTC.

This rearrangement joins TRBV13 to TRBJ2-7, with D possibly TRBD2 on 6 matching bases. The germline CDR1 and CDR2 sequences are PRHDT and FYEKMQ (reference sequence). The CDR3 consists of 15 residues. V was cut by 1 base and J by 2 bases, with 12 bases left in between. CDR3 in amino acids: CASSLEGGDTYEQYF. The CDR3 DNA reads TGTGCCAGCAGCTTAGAAGGAGGGGATACCTACGAGCAGTACTTC.

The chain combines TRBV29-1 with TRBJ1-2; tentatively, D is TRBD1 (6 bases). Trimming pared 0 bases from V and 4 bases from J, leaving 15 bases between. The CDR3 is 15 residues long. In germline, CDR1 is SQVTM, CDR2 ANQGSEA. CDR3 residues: CSVEDQFGTLYGYTF. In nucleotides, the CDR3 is TGCAGCGTTGAAGATCAATTCGGGACACTCTATGGCTACACCTTC.

CDR3 sequence (DNA): TGCGCCAGCAGCTTGGCCCCGGTCTCCGGGGAGCTGTTTTTT. Translating gives CASSLAPVSGELFF. The V gene is TRBV5-1, the J gene TRBJ2-2; D not certain. The V end lost 0 bases, the J end lost 6 bases, and 9 bases lay between the germline ends. The V gene's germline CDR1 is SGHRS and CDR2 YFSETQ. The CDR3 consists of 14 residues.

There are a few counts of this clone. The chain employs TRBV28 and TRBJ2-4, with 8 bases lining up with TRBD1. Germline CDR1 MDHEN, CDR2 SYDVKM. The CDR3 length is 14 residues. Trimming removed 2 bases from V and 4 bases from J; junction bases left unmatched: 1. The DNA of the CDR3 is TGTGCCAGCAGTTTAGGGGACAGGAAAAACATTCAGTACTTC. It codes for CASSLGDRKNIQYF. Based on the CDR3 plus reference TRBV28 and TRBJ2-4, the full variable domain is DVKVTQSSRYLVKRTGEKVFLECVQDMDHENMFWYRQDPGLGLRLIYFSYDVKMKEKGDIPEGYSVSREKKERFSLILESASTNQTSMYLCASSLGDRKNIQYFGAGTRLSVL.

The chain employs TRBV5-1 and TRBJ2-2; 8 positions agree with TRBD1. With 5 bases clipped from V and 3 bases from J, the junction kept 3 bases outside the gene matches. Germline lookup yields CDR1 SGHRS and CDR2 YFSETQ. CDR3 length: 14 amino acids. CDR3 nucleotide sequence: TGCGCCAGCAGATCAGGGGGCGACACCGGGGAGCTGTTTTTT. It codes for CASRSGGDTGELFF.

The CDR3 DNA sequence: TGTGCCAGCAGCCGCGCAGGGGCAGACGAGCAGTACTTC. Amino acids: CASSRAGADEQYF. The rearrangement joins TRBV21-1 to TRBJ2-7; TRBD1, the D gene given by the table, was not confirmed from the DNA. TRBV21-1 is shown as a pseudogene. This CDR3 spans 13 amino acids.

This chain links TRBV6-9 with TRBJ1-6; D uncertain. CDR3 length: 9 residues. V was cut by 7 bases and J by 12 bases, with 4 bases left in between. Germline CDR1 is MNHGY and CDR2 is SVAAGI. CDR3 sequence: CASILPLHF. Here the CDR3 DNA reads TGTGCCAGCATACTACCCCTCCACTTT.

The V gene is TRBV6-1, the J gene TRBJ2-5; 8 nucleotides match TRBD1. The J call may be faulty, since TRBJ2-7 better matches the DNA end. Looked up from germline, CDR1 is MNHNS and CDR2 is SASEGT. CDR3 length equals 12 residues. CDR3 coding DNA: TGTGCCAGTCGGACAGGGTTTGACGAGCAGTACTTC. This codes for CASRTGFDEQYF.

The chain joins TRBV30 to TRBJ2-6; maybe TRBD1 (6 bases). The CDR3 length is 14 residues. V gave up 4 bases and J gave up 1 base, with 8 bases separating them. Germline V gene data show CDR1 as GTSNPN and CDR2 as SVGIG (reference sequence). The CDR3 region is CAWNTGSGANVLTF. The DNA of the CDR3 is TGTGCCTGGAATACAGGGTCTGGGGCCAACGTCCTGACTTTC.

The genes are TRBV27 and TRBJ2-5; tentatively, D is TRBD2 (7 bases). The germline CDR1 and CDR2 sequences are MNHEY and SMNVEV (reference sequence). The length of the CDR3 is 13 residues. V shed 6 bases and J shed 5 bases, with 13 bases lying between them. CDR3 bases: TGTGCCAGCAGCATAGGGGGGGCGGAGACCCAGTACTTC. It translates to CASSIGGAETQYF.

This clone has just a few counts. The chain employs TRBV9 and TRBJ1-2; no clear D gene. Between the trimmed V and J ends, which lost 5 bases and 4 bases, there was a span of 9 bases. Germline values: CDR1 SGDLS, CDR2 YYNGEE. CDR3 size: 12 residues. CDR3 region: CASSQNTYGYTF. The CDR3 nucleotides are TGTGCCAGCAGTCAGAACACCTATGGCTACACCTTC.

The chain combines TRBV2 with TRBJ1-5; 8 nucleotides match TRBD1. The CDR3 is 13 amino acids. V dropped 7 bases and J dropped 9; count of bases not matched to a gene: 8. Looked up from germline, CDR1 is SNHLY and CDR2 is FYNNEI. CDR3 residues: CASTGDRTRPQHF. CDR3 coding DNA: TGTGCCAGCACTGGGGACAGGACACGGCCCCAGCATTTT.

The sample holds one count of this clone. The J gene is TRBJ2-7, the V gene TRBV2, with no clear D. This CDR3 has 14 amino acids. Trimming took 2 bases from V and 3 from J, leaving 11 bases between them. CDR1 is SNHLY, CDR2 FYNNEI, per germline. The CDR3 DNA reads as TGTGCCAGCAGTGAATTTTTCCAACTCTACGAGCAGTACTTC. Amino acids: CASSEFFQLYEQYF.

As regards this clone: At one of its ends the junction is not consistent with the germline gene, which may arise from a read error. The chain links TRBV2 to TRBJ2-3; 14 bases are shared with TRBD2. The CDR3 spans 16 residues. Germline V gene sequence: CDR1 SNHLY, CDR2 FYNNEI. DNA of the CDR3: TGTGCCAGCAGCCCCGGGACTAGCGGGAGCACAGGTACGCAGTATTTT. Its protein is CASSPGTSGSTGTQYF.

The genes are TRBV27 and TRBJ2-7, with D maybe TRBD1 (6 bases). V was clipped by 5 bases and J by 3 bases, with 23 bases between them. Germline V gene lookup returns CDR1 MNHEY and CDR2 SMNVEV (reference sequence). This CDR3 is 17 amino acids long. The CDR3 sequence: CASSQSGPTGYHYEQYF. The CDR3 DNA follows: TGTGCCAGCAGTCAAAGCGGCCCGACAGGTTACCACTACGAGCAGTACTTC.